This is a list of T cell receptor beta chains from one sample in a study of T cell changes during pregnancy in multiple sclerosis. The method was immunoSEQ multiplex PCR; TCRdb's version includes in-frame clones alone and lacks a portion of them. The table includes 35,000 to 40,000 clones, approximately 88% detected once. Sequences were derived from CD4+ T cells from peripheral blood mononuclear cells, sampled before pregnancy. Receptors were obtained from a female donor with multiple sclerosis, enrolled in a pregnancy study. CDR3s include the opening cysteine and the closing phenylalanine or tryptophan. D genes are given only for firm matches. Not all rows give a size; the values are once, few, many and, for expanded clones, a class.

NA	few	TRBV2	TRBJ2-5	TGTGCCAGCGGGAGCGGGTGGGAGACCCAGTACTTC	CASGSGWETQYF
TRBD1	NA	TRBV5-6	TRBJ1-2	TGTGCCAGCAGCTTGCGGGACAGGGCCCTCGGCTATGGCTACACCTTC	CASSLRDRALGYGYTF
TRBD2	NA	TRBV7-3	TRBJ2-3	TGTGCCAGCAGCTACCAGCCCGGGACTAGTGACGATACGCAGTATTTT	CASSYQPGTSDDTQYF
TRBD1	NA	TRBV30	TRBJ2-4	TGTGCCTGGAGTACCACAGGGGAGAGATATGACTTC	CAWSTTGERYDF
NA	NA	TRBV7-9	TRBJ2-5	TGTGCCAGCAGCCTGGAGGAGATCGGGACCCAGTACTTC	CASSLEEIGTQYF
TRBD2	NA	TRBV6-5	TRBJ2-7	TGTGCCAGCAGTTCCTTCGTAGCGGGAGGGCCAGGCGAGCAGTACTTC	CASSSFVAGGPGEQYF
NA	NA	TRBV11-2	TRBJ1-2	TGTGCCAGCGCCCCCCACAGGGAATGGAGTGGCTACACCTTC	CASAPHREWSGYTF
NA	NA	TRBV10-2	TRBJ2-2	TGCGCCAGCAAGGACTCCCACCAAGGGGAGCTGTTTTTT	CASKDSHQGELFF
TRBD2	NA	TRBV9	TRBJ2-1	TGTGCCAGCAGCGCGATCGGGACTAGGGGTAATGAGCAGTTCTTC	CASSAIGTRGNEQFF
NA	NA	TRBV25-1	TRBJ1-4	TGTGCCAGCAGTGAATGGTCGGCAGGCAGGGGCGAAAAACTGTTTTTT	CASSEWSAGRGEKLFF
NA	NA	TRBV4-2	TRBJ1-2	TGTGCCAGCAGCCAAGTGTCCAGACATGGGTATGGCTACACCTTC	CASSQVSRHGYGYTF
TRBD1	NA	TRBV18	TRBJ1-1	TGTGCCAGCTCCCCAGGGACAGGGTACGCTGAAGCTTTCTTT	CASSPGTGYAEAFF
TRBD2	NA	TRBV7-9	TRBJ2-3	TGTGCCAGCAGCTTATCCAGCGGGAGTTCGGATACGCAGTATTTT	CASSLSSGSSDTQYF
TRBD2	NA	TRBV10-3	TRBJ2-7	TGTGCCATCAGTTCGGGACTAGCGCTCTCCTACGAGCAGTACTTC	CAISSGLALSYEQYF
NA	NA	TRBV6-1	TRBJ1-5	TGTGCCAGCAGTGAAGGGGTCGGGAATCCGAGCAATCAGCCCCAGCATTTT	CASSEGVGNPSNQPQHF
TRBD2	few	TRBV5-5	TRBJ2-7	TGTGCCAGCAGCTTATCCAAGACTAGCTATGACTACGAGCAGTACTTC	CASSLSKTSYDYEQYF
NA	NA	TRBV7-2	TRBJ1-2	TGTGCCAGCAGCTTTTCCGGGACATCGACCGACGCTAACTATGGCTACACCTTC	CASSFSGTSTDANYGYTF
TRBD2	NA	TRBV6-5	TRBJ2-7	TGTGCCAGCAGGAAAAGCGGGAATCACTACGAGCAGTACTTC	CASRKSGNHYEQYF
NA	few	TRBV5-1	TRBJ2-3	TGCGCCAGCAGCTCCTCAGGGTTAACCACAGATACGCAGTATTTT	CASSSSGLTTDTQYF
NA	NA	TRBV14	TRBJ2-2	TGTGCCAGCAGCCCGGGACTTCCCACCGGGGAGCTGTTTTTT	CASSPGLPTGELFF
NA	NA	TRBV5-5	TRBJ1-2	TGTGCCAGCAGCTGGACGGACACCGCTAACTATGGCTACACCTTC	CASSWTDTANYGYTF
NA	NA	TRBV7-3	TRBJ1-5	TGTGCCAGCAGCGTTACAGAAAATCAGCCCCAGCATTTT	CASSVTENQPQHF
NA	NA	TRBV19	TRBJ2-1	TGTGCCAGTAGTATAGCGGGCTCCTACAATGAGCAGTTCTTC	CASSIAGSYNEQFF
NA	NA	TRBV7-3	TRBJ2-5	TGTGCCAGCAGCTTACTACTGGAAGAGACCCAGTACTTC	CASSLLLEETQYF
TRBD2	NA	TRBV25-1	TRBJ2-1	TGTGCCAGCAGGCAGCCGGGACTAGCGAACAATGAGCAGTTCTTC	CASRQPGLANNEQFF
TRBD2	NA	TRBV6-4	TRBJ2-1	TGTGCCAGCAGTGTACTAGCGGGGACTCCCAATGAGCAGTTCTTC	CASSVLAGTPNEQFF
NA	once	TRBV28	TRBJ1-4	TGTGCCAGTTTCGAGCAGGGCTATGGGAAACTGTTTTTT	CASFEQGYGKLFF
TRBD1	once	TRBV28	TRBJ1-2	TGTGCCAGCAGTCAAGGGGACAGGGGGGCTGGCTACACCTTC	CASSQGDRGAGYTF
TRBD1	NA	TRBV4-1	TRBJ2-7	TGCGCCAGCAGCCTACCGGGACAGCTAAACGAGCAGTACTTC	CASSLPGQLNEQYF
NA	NA	TRBV18	TRBJ2-2	TGTGCCAGCTCACCCTCGAGGATGTCCGGGGAGCTGTTTTTT	CASSPSRMSGELFF
TRBD1	once	TRBV7-6	TRBJ1-2	TGTGCCAGCAGCCTTGGACAGGGCCCCAACTATGGCTACACCTTC	CASSLGQGPNYGYTF
TRBD2	NA	TRBV4-2	TRBJ2-1	TGTGCCAGCAGCCAAGATCAGGCTAGCGGGAGCGATGAGCAGTTCTTC	CASSQDQASGSDEQFF
NA	NA	TRBV7-9	TRBJ1-5	TGTGCCAGCAGCTTAGCGCTAGGGGGTGAGCAGCCCCAGCATTTT	CASSLALGGEQPQHF
NA	NA	TRBV7-2	TRBJ2-7	TGTGCCAGCAGCTTCGACAGGAAAACGGGGGAGCAGTACTTC	CASSFDRKTGEQYF
NA	NA	TRBV10-3	TRBJ2-5	TGTGCCATCGGCAAAACTAGTTCCAAAGAGACCCAGTACTTC	CAIGKTSSKETQYF
TRBD1	NA	TRBV11-2	TRBJ2-7	TGTGCCAGCAACAGGGACAGTTCCTACGAGCAGTACTTC	CASNRDSSYEQYF
NA	NA	TRBV5-1	TRBJ2-2	TGCGCCAGCAGCTTGACCCCCACGGTCGGAGGCAACACCGGGGAGCTGTTTTTT	CASSLTPTVGGNTGELFF
NA	NA	TRBV28	TRBJ1-2	TGTGCCAGCAGTCCCGGGCGGACAGCAGACATCTATGGCTACACCTTC	CASSPGRTADIYGYTF
NA	NA	TRBV5-4	TRBJ1-3	TGCGCCAGCAGCCAGATCACACCGCTCTCTGGAAACACCATATATTTT	CASSQITPLSGNTIYF
TRBD2	medium-sized	TRBV13	TRBJ2-3	TGTGCCAGCAGCTTAGGAGGGAGGGCCCCCCACACAGATACGCAGTATTTT	CASSLGGRAPHTDTQYF
NA	NA	TRBV10-3	TRBJ2-5	TGTGCCATCAGCCCTGACAAGAAACGGGAGACCCAGTACTTC	CAISPDKKRETQYF
NA	NA	TRBV4-1	TRBJ2-6	TGCGCCAGCAGCCAAGATGGTAGTGCCTCCGGGGCCAACGTCCTGACTTTC	CASSQDGSASGANVLTF
NA	NA	TRBV9	TRBJ1-1	TGTGCCAGCAGCGTAGCGACAGCGAACACTGAAGCTTTCTTT	CASSVATANTEAFF
NA	NA	TRBV6-1	TRBJ2-7	TGTGCCAGCAGTGAACGGGGAAACCGCTACGAGCAGTACTTC	CASSERGNRYEQYF
NA	NA	TRBV19	TRBJ2-1	TGTGCCAGTAGTAACCCGGGATTAGTCGACAATGAGCAGTTCTTC	CASSNPGLVDNEQFF
TRBD1	NA	TRBV6-5	TRBJ1-2	TGTGCCAGCAGGCCAACGACAGGGTGGTTGGTCAACACCTTC	CASRPTTGWLVNTF
TRBD1	NA	TRBV10-3	TRBJ2-1	TGTGCCATTGAGAAAGGGGGCGATGAGCAGTTCTTC	CAIEKGGDEQFF
NA	few	TRBV4-1	TRBJ2-1	TGCGCCAGCAGCCAAGTATTGCAGGGGGTCGGGAGGGTTGAGCAGTTCTTC	CASSQVLQGVGRVEQFF
NA	few	TRBV4-3	TRBJ1-2	TGCGCCAGCAGCCCCTCCAGGGAGGATGGCTACACCTTC	CASSPSREDGYTF
NA	NA	TRBV5-1	TRBJ2-7	TGCGCCAGCAGCTTACGGACAGACTCCTACGAGCAGTACTTC	CASSLRTDSYEQYF
NA	NA	TRBV6-5	TRBJ1-3	TGTGCCAGCAGTTACTCAGGGGATAGCTCTGGAAACACCATATATTTT	CASSYSGDSSGNTIYF